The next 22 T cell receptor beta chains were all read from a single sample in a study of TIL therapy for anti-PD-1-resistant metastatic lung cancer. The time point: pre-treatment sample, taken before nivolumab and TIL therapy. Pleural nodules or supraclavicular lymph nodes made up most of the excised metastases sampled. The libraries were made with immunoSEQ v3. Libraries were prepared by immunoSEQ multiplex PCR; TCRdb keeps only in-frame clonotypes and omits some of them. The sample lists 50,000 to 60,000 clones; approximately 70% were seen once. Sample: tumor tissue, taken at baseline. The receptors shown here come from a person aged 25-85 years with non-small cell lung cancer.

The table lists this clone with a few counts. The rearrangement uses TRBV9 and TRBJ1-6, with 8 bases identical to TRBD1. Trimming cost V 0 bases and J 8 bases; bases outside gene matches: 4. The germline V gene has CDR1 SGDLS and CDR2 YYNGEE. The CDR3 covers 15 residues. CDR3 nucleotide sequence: TGTGCCAGCAGCGTAGAGGACAGGGTGGATTCACCCCTCCACTTT. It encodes CASSVEDRVDSPLHF.

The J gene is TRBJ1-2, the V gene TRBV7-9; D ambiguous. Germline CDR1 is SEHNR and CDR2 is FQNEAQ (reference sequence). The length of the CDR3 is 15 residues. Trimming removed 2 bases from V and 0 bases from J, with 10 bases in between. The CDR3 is CASSLSGSPNYGYTF. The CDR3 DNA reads TGTGCCAGCAGCTTAAGCGGGAGCCCTAACTATGGCTACACCTTC.

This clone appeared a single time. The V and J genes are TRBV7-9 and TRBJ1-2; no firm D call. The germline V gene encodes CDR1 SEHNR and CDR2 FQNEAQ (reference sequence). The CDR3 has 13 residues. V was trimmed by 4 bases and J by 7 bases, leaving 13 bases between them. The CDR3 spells CASSSPGEFGYTF. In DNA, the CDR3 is TGTGCCAGCAGCTCCCCTGGGGAGTTTGGCTACACCTTC.

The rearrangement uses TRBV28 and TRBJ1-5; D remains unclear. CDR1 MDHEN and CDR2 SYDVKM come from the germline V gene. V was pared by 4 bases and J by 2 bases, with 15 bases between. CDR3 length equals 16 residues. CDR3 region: CASSSPREAGNQPQHF. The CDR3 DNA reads TGTGCCAGCAGTTCACCCAGAGAGGCAGGCAATCAGCCCCAGCATTTT.

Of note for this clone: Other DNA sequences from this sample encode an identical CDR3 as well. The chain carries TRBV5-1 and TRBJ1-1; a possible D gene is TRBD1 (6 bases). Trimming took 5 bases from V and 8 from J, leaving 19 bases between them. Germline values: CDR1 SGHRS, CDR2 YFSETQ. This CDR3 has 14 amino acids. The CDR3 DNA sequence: TGCGCCAGCAGTCCGGGACACAAGGGAGCCGAAGCTTTCTTT. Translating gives CASSPGHKGAEAFF.

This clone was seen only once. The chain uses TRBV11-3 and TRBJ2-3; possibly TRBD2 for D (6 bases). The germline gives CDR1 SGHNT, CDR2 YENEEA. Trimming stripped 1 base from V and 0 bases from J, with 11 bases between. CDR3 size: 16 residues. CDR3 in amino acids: CASSLGAGRSTDTQYF. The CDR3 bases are TGTGCCAGCAGCTTAGGGGCGGGGAGGAGCACAGATACGCAGTATTTT.

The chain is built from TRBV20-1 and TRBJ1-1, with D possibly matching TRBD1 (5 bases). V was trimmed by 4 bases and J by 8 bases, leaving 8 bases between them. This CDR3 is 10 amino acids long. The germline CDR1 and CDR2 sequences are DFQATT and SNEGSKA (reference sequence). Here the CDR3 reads CSANRLEAFF. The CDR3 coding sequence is TGCAGTGCTAACAGGCTCGAAGCTTTCTTT.

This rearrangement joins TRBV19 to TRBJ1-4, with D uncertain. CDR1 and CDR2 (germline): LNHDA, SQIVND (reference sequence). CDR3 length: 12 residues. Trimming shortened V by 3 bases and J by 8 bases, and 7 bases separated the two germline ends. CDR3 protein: CASSIFREKLFF. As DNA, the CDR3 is TGTGCCAGTAGTATTTTTCGGGAAAAACTGTTTTTT.

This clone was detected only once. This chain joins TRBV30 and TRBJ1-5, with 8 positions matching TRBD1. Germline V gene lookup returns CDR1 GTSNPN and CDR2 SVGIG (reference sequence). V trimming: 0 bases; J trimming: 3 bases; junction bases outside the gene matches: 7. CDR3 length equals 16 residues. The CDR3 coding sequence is TGTGCCTGGAGTGTCTACAGGGGGTTAGTCAATCAGCCCCAGCATTTT. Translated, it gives CAWSVYRGLVNQPQHF.

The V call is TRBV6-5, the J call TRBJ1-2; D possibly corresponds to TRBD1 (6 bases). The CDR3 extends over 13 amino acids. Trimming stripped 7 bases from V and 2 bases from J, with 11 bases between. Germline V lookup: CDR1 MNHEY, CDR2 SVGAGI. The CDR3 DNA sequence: TGTGCCAGCATAGCAGGGGTGAACTATGGCTACACCTTC. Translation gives CASIAGVNYGYTF.

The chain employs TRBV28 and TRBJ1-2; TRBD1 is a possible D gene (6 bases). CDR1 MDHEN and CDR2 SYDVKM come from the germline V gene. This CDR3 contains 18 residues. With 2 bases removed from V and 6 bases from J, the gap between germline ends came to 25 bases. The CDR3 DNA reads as TGTGCCAGCAGTTTAATTGGACGAAATAAGCGGGGGGCGCATGGCTACACCTTC. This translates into CASSLIGRNKRGAHGYTF.

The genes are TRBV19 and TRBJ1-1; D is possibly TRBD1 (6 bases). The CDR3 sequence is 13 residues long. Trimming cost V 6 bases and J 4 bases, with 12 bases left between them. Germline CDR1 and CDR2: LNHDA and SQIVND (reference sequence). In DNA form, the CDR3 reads TGTGCCAGTAGGAAACAGGGTGGCACTGAAGCTTTCTTT. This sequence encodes CASRKQGGTEAFF.

The CDR3 spells CASSFLSTEAFF. The CDR3 coding sequence is TGTGCCAGCAGCTTTTTGAGCACTGAAGCTTTCTTT. The chain has TRBV7-9 and TRBJ1-1; D remains ambiguous. V shed 3 bases and J shed 4 bases, with 6 bases lying between them. The CDR3 has 12 amino acids. CDR1 SEHNR and CDR2 FQNEAQ come from the germline V gene (reference sequence).

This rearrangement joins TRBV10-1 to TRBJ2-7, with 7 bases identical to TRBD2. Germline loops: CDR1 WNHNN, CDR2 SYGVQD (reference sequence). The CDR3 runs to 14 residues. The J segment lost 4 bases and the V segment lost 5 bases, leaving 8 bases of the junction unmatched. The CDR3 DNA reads TGCGCCAGCAGTAGAGCGGGGCCGCCTTACGAGCAGTACTTC. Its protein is CASSRAGPPYEQYF.

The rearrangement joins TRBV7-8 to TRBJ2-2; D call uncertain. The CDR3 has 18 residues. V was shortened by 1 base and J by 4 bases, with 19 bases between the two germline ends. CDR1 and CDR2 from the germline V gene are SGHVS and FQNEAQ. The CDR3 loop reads CASSLEIDSRVLTGELFF. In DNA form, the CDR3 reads TGTGCCAGCAGCTTAGAAATCGATTCCCGGGTCCTCACCGGGGAGCTGTTTTTT. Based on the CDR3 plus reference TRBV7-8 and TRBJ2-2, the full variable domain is GAGVSQSPRYKVAKRGQDVALRCDPISGHVSLFWYQQALGQGPEFLTYFQNEAQLDKSGLPSDRFFAERPEGSVSTLKIQRTQQEDSAVYLCASSLEIDSRVLTGELFFGEGSRLTVL.

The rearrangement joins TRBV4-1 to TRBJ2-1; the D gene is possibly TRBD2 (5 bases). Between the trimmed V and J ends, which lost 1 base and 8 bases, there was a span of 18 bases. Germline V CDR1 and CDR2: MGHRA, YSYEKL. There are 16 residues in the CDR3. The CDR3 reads CASSQGTHTVLDEQFF. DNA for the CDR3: TGCGCCAGCAGCCAAGGGACTCACACGGTCCTAGATGAGCAGTTCTTC.

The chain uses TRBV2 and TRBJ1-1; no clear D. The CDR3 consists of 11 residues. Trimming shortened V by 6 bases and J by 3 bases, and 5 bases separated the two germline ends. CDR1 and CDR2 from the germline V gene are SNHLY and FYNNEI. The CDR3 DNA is TGTGCCAGCAGCCTGGACACTGAAGCTTTCTTT. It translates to CASSLDTEAFF.

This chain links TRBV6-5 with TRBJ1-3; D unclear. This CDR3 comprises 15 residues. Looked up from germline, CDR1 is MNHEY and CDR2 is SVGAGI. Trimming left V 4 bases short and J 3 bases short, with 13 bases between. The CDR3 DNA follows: TGTGCCAGCAGTTCGCCGACCCTTATTGGAAACACCATATATTTT. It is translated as CASSSPTLIGNTIYF.

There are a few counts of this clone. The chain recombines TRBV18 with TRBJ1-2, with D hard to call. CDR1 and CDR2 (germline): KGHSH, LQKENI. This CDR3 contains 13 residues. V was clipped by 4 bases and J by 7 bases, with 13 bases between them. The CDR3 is CASSLTKGGGYTF. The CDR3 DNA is TGTGCCAGCTCACTTACCAAGGGAGGTGGCTACACCTTC.

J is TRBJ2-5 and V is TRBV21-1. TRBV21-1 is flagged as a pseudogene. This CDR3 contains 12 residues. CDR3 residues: CASSKVIATQYF. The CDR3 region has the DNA TGTGCCAGCAGCAAAGTAATTGCCACCCAGTACTTC.

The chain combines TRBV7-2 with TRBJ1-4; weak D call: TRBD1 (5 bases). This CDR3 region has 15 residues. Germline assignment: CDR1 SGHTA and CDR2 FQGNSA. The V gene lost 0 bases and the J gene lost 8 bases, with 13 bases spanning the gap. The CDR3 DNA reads TGTGCCAGCAGCTTAGCGAGGCAGGGTGGGGAAAAACTGTTTTTT. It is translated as CASSLARQGGEKLFF.

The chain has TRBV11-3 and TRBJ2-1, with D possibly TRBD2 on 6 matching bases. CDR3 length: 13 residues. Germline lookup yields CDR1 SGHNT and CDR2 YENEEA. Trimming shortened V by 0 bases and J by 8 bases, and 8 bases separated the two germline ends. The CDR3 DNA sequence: TGTGCCAGCAGCTTAGAGGGCGGGGATGAGCAGTTCTTC. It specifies CASSLEGGDEQFF.